This T cell receptor beta chain was recorded in a study of beta chain features in type 1 diabetes. Study context: The examined sorted cells totaled roughly 110,000,000 across samples. General study findings and limits: Whether TCRB rearrangement is influenced by HLA type went unresolved here. Across all four CD4+ subsets, people with type 1 diabetes showed modestly shorter TCRB CDR3s.

A remark on this clone: The antigen is undetermined.

Every bit of the isolated RNA underwent reverse transcription, so sequencing read expressed TCRB transcripts. Sequencing of naive, central memory and regulatory T cell samples gave an average of about 3.57 million reads. TCRdb's copy holds only in-frame clones and misses some; the assay was immunoSEQ multiplex PCR. The table shows approximately 730,000 clones, with roughly 12% occurring only once. The CDR3 extends over 14 amino acids. V gave up 3 bases and J gave up 5 bases, with 15 bases separating them. Germline V gene data show CDR1 as SGHRS and CDR2 as YFSETQ. Each of the sorted populations had a purity greater than 95%.

The specimen sequenced was naive CD4+ T cells from blood. This TCR derives from a man aged 18 to 30 with type 1 diabetes. V gene TRBV5-1 combines with J gene TRBJ2-7; either TRBD1 or TRBD2 may supply D (5 bases each). The CDR3 is CASSSGTAEDEQYF. Written as DNA, the CDR3 is TGCGCCAGCAGCTCCGGGACGGCGGAGGACGAGCAGTACTTC. Supplemented by reference TRBV5-1 and TRBJ2-7, the full variable domain reads KAGVTQTPRYLIKTRGQQVTLSCSPISGHRSVSWYQQTPGQGLQFLFEYFSETQRNKGNFPGRFSGRQFSNSRSEMNVSTLELGDSALYLCASSSGTAEDEQYFGPGTRLTVT.